This T cell receptor beta chain was profiled in a study of blood T cells in healthy people across ages (dated by TCRdb to the mid-2010s). With regard to the full study: Template switching captured roughly one uniquely barcoded TCR beta cDNA molecule per two T cells in model experiments. Using deep sequencing normalized with unique cDNA molecular identifiers, the study measured how TCR beta repertoire diversity changes with age. Donors were grouped into four age groups: young (average roughly 15 years), middle-aged (roughly 38), aged (around 66) and long-lived (just over 80). Donors of different ages were randomly distributed across sequencing lanes to avoid experimental bias. For two donors (one aged 18 to 29 and one aged 80 or older), the study analyzed two additional independent replicas of 1 million unique cDNA reads from the same blood draw.

The V end gives up 0 bases and the J end 0 bases, leaving 3 bases in the junction not matched to a gene. CDR1 and CDR2 are drawn from the germline V gene: MNHEY, SVGEGT. There are 19 amino acids in the CDR3, from cysteine to phenylalanine inclusive. CDR3 DNA only is kept here, 57 bases in frame from base 1. The roughly 39 donors, aged about 6 to 100 years, were systemically healthy Caucasian individuals from Russia. Approximately 9 milliliters of peripheral blood were collected from each donor into EDTA-treated Vacutainer tubes. Ficoll-Paque density-gradient centrifugation was used to isolate PBMCs, with at least 6 million per sample. Trizol reagent was used to extract total RNA from the PBMCs, yielding at least 5 micrograms per sample. For every donor, an aliquot of PBMCs went through flow cytometry to measure the percentages of naive CD45RAhigh/CD27high T cells. This clonotype was detected only a few times. What antigen it recognizes has not been identified. One base away there is no much larger clone; base qualities are not given.

The library was produced with 5' RACE. Sequencer: Illumina HiSeq 2500. A second PCR of roughly 6 to 11 cycles was run with a J-beta primer mix and a sample-barcoded 5' primer. A template-switch 5' adaptor carrying 12 random nucleotides introduced a unique molecular identifier onto each TCR beta cDNA molecule. At least 3 million CDR3-containing paired-end reads were obtained from each sample. First-strand cDNA was synthesized from all RNA with the Mint cDNA synthesis kit, primed by a TRBC-specific oligonucleotide. Following uracil-DNA glycosylase treatment, a first 18-cycle PCR with universal primers M1SS and BC2_uni_R was performed on all cDNA. In the original analysis: For normalization, 1 million high-quality reads, each with a distinct molecular identifier, were randomly selected from each sample. Reads sharing molecular identifiers were discarded rather than binned into consensus sequences. CDR3 identification, clonotype clustering and error correction used MiTCR with a Q25 quality threshold and the strictest error-elimination algorithm. Lower-bound total TCR beta diversity was estimated with a nonparametric unseen species model using Euler transformation. TCRdb itself trimmed the public reads at Q25 with fastp, ran MiXCR and retained productive beta chains. Rows matching on CDR3 protein sequence are summarized as one entry with the most common DNA and genes. TCRdb, not the original authors, processed these V and J calls. The sample data list some 1.5 million distinct CDR3 sequences, and 28% of these were observed just once. The top ten hold less than 9.5% of the sample.

What the work shows at the level of the full study, not this receptor alone: A strong correlation was found between observed TCR beta diversity and the percentage of naive T cells measured by flow cytometry. As age increased, observed TCR beta diversity per million T cells dropped in a roughly linear way, and a significant reduction was already evident by age 40. Estimates of total diversity based on one million sequenced T cells were regarded as lower bounds and as underestimates. Bulk unsorted PBMC profiling prevented conclusive comparison of naive and antigen-experienced compartments. The long-lived group showed more naive CD4+ T cells, fewer expanded clones and increased TCR diversity than the aged group, suggesting age selection. Because donor CMV infection status was unknown, age-related changes in expanded clonotypes were potentially confounded.

The clonotype originates from a young woman in good health. The V and J genes are TRBV6-2 or TRBV6-3 and TRBJ2-1, with TRBD2 identical over 15 junction bases. The specimen sequenced was blood. The CDR3 region: CASSYSGTSGGLSYNEQFF. The DNA reads TGTGCCAGCAGTTACTCAGGGACTAGCGGGGGGCTCTCCTACAATGAGCAGTTCTTC.